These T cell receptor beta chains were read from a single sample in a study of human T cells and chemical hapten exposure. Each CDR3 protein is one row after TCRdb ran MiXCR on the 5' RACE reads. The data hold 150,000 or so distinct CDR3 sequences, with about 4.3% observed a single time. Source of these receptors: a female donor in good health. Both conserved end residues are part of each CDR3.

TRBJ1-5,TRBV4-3,CASSQEYRTINQPQHF
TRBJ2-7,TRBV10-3,CAISDRDEQYF
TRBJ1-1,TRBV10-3,CAISEGRGNTEAFF
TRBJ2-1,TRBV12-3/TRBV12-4,CASRGGGHEQFF
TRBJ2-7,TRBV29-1,CSASRGTGGNRPYEQYF
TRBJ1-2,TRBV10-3,CAIKSANYGYTF
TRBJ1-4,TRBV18,CASSPIVGGAFQEKLFF
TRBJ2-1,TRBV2,CASMAPVGEQFF
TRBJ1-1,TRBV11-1,CASSLPGGVTEAFF
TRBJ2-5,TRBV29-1,CSATGRYWTQYF
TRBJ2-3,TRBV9,CASGGGGTDTQYF
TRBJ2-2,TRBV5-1,CASSLTGTNTGELFF
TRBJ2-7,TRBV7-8,CASSLVVSESYEQYF
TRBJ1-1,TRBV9,CASSAFPRQGKAEAFF
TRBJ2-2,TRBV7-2,CASSLVQGRTGELFF
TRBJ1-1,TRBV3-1,CASSLQGTGVEAFF
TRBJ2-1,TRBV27,CASSIRDREFWSYNEQFF
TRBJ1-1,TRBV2,CASSGDRVGNTEAFF
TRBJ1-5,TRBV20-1,CSARDPGQPQHF
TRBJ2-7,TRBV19,CASSTSSEQYF
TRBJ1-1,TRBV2,CASNNQVPNTEAFF
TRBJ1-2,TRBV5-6,CASDSGLNYGYTF
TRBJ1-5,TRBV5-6,CASSRYGQGRGGNQPQHF
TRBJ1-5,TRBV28,CASNPSKGYNQPQHF
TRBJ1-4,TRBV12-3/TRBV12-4,CASSKGDGGAEKLFF
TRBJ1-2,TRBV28,CATQTPHYGYTF
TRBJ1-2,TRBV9,CASSPQGPSSYTF
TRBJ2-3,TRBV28,CASSFPGAGGFRDTQYF
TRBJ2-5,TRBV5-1,CASSLLGSKETQYF
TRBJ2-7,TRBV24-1,CATSDTGTASYEQYF
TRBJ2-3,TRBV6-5,CASSSGTTHTDTQYF
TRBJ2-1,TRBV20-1,CSASGSGGRNEQFF
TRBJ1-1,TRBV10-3,CASGGTGGTLNTEAFF
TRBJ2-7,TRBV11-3,CASSLEGAHEQYF
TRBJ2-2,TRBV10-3,CATKLNTGELFF
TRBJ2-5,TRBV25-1,CASSGGGTETQYF
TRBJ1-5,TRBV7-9,CASSRENQPQHF
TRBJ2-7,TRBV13,CASSLGLGGTYEQYF
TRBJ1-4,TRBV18,CASSPQGTGEKLFF
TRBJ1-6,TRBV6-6,CASSYAPGPRRNSPLHF
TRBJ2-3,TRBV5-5,CASSFRGGPDTQYF
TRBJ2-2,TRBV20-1,CSARVVGAHTGELFF
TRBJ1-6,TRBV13,CASSPAGGLVALGSPLHF
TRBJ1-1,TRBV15,CATSRDSEGGTEAFF
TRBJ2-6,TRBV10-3,CAIKSSSAAPGANVLTF
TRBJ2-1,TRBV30,CAWTLTRANQFF